The T cell receptor (beta chain) described here comes from a study of OX40 agonist ivuxolimab in advanced cancers. Background on the study: Ivuxolimab doses were 0.01, 0.1, 0.3, 1.5, 3 or 10 mg/kg every 2 weeks. Past anti-PD-1, anti-PD-L1 or anti-CTLA-4 therapy was accepted, and 30% to 50% had received some. Findings of the study overall: Doses of 0.1 to 3.0 mg/kg were accompanied by clonal expansion of CD4+ and CD8+ blood T cells by week 6.

The CDR3 runs to 14 residues. Germline CDR1 and CDR2: MNHEY and SVGAGI. Unmatched junction bases numbered 5, after V lost 6 bases and J lost 5 bases. Profiling relied on immunoSEQ multiplex PCR, and the TCRdb table lists in-frame clones only, not all of them. The top ten hold 42% of the sample, which has thousands of clones, 65% to 70% seen once. Remarks on this clone: What it binds is unknown.

On cycle 4 day 1 and cycle 7 day 1, as well as at baseline, blood was sampled. The TCR originated in an adult with an advanced solid tumor such as melanoma, head and neck, liver or kidney cancer. The chain combines TRBV6-5 with TRBJ2-7, with 12 nucleotides matching TRBD2. Sequencing was performed on CD4+ or CD8+ T cells sorted from blood, taken in a trial of the OX40 agonist ivuxolimab. The CDR3 DNA follows: TGTGCCAGCAGGCTAGCGGGAGGGCCAAACGAGCAGTACTTC. Its protein is CASRLAGGPNEQYF.